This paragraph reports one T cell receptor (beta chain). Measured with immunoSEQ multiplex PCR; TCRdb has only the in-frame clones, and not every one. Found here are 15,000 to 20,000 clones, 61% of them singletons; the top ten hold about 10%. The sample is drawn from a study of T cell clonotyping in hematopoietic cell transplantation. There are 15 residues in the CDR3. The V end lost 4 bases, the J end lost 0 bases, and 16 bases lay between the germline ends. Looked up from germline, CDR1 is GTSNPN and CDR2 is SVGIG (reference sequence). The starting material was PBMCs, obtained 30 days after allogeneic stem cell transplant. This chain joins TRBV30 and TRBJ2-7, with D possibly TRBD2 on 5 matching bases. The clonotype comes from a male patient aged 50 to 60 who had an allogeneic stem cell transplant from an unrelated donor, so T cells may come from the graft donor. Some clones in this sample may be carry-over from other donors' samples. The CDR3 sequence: CAWISRTLSSYEQYF. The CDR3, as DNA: TGTGCCTGGATTTCTCGGACTTTGAGCTCCTACGAGCAGTACTTC.